This T cell receptor beta chain was identified during a study of blood T cell repertoires in COVID-19. On the study more broadly: From the United States, Italy and Spain came samples of acute and convalescent COVID-19.

This clone was observed a few times. Clones were read by immunoSEQ multiplex PCR, and TCRdb kept only the in-frame ones, dropping some. The sample shows roughly 230,000 clones, more than 65% of them seen only once. The CDR3 totals 11 residues. Trimming left V 3 bases short and J 7 bases short, with 9 bases between. Germline V CDR1 and CDR2: DFQATT, SNEGSKA (reference sequence). The V call is TRBV20-1, the J call TRBJ1-2, with D possibly matching TRBD1 (5 bases). The sample taken for sequencing was peripheral blood. The clonotype comes from a man between 50 and 59 years old with active or convalescent COVID-19. CDR3 loop: CSASGRGGYTF. CDR3 coding DNA: TGCAGTGCTAGCGGGAGGGGTGGCTACACCTTC.